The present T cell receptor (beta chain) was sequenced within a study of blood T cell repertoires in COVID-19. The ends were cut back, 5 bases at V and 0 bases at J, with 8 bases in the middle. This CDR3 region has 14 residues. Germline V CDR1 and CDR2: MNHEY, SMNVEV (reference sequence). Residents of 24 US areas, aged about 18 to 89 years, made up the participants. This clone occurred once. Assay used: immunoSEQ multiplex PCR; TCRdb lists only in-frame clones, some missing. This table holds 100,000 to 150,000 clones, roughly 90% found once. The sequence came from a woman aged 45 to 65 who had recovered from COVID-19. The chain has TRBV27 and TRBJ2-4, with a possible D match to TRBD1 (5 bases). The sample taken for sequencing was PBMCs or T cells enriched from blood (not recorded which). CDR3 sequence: CASSIGVAKNIQYF. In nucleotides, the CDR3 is TGTGCCAGCAGTATAGGGGTAGCCAAAAACATTCAGTACTTC.